Reported below is one TCR beta chain. What it binds is not known. At deep level, the assay was performed. The protocol was immunoSEQ multiplex PCR, while the TCRdb copy is restricted to in-frame clones and leaves out a portion. The table records nearly 2 million clones, less than 95% of them present only once. Selected positively for CCR7 and CD45RO-negative, naive CD8 cells excluded terminally differentiated effector memory CD45RA+ cells. The data belong to a study of shared clonotypes between healthy human individuals. Background on the study: Used for every donor were three CD4 naive, three CD4 memory, two CD8 naive and one CD8 memory plate.

Whole-study results and caveats: Naive CD4 clonotypes were shared across a handful of donors at about 5%. Investigators collected only blood, and repertoires in tissues likely differ.

The germline gives CDR1 PRHDT, CDR2 FYEKMQ (reference sequence). Trimming pared 5 bases from V and 2 bases from J, leaving 13 bases between. The CDR3 consists of 14 residues. The chain employs TRBV13 and TRBJ2-7; tentatively, D is TRBD1 or TRBD2 (5 bases each). The receptor's source is a young man in good health. Sequencing was done on a sample of naive CD8+ T cells sorted from blood. CDR3 sequence (DNA): TGTGCCAGCAGCCCACCGGGACCACCCTACGAGCAGTACTTC. Amino acid sequence: CASSPPGPPYEQYF. Together with reference TRBV13 and TRBJ2-7, the CDR3 gives the full variable domain: AAGVIQSPRHLIKEKRETATLKCYPIPRHDTVYWYQQGPGQDPQFLISFYEKMQSDKGSIPDRFSAQQFSDYHSELNMSSLELGDSALYFCASSPPGPPYEQYFGPGTRLTVT.